This is a list of T cell receptor beta chains from one sample in a study of blood T cells in healthy people across ages. TCRdb processed the 5' RACE reads anew with MiXCR; each CDR3 protein has one entry. The table records 1,300,000 or so distinct CDR3 sequences, 55% to 75% of them present only once. Sequencing was carried out using blood. The receptors were gathered from a man aged 18 to 35 in good health. Both conserved end residues are part of each CDR3. D genes are given only for firm matches. Where a row states a size, it is once, few, many or the class of an expanded clone; other rows omit it.

size	D	V	J	CDR3	DNA
few	.	TRBV5-1	TRBJ1-2	CASSLTGLVRYGYTF	TGCGCCAGCAGCTTAACAGGCCTTGTACGGTATGGCTACACCTTC
few	.	TRBV27	TRBJ2-1	CASSLRAGEQFF	TGTGCCAGCAGTTTAAGGGCCGGGGAGCAGTTCTTC
.	.	TRBV7-2	TRBJ2-3	CASSLPPTVNTQYF	TGTGCCAGCAGCTTACCTCCCACTGTGAATACGCAGTATTTT
few	TRBD2	TRBV7-9	TRBJ2-7	CASSLDSASGLDKQYF	TGTGCCAGCAGCTTAGATTCGGCTAGCGGTCTCGACAAGCAGTACTTC
.	.	TRBV6-5	TRBJ2-5	CASSGPWEQYF	TGTGCCAGCAGTGGCCCTTGGGAGCAGTACTTC
.	.	TRBV6-5	TRBJ2-7	CASQGKDPYEQYF	TGTGCCAGCCAGGGTAAGGATCCCTACGAGCAGTACTTC
few	.	TRBV15	TRBJ1-4	CATSTQDGYNEKLFF	TGTGCCACCAGCACGCAGGACGGATATAATGAAAAACTGTTTTTT
.	.	TRBV29-1	TRBJ2-7	CSVEDVNETHEQYF	TGCAGCGTTGAAGATGTCAACGAGACTCACGAGCAGTACTTC
.	.	TRBV6-6	TRBJ1-5	CASGSRWDQPQHF	TGTGCCAGCGGGAGTCGTTGGGATCAGCCCCAGCATTTT
.	TRBD1	TRBV5-6	TRBJ2-7	CASSTGGTGAYEQYF	TGTGCCAGCAGCACCGGAGGGACAGGGGCCTACGAGCAGTACTTC
few	.	TRBV27	TRBJ2-1	CASTSGPNEQFF	TGTGCCAGCACCTCGGGGCCCAATGAGCAGTTCTTC
few	TRBD1	TRBV7-9	TRBJ2-7	CASSLGQGRTYEQYF	TGTGCCAGCAGCTTAGGACAGGGGAGGACTTACGAGCAGTACTTC
.	.	TRBV12-3/TRBV12-4	TRBJ2-1	CASTPGERGRFF	TGTGCCAGCACCCCGGGGGAACGGGGGCGGTTCTTC
.	.	TRBV20-1	TRBJ1-4	CSAGAQGWDEKLFF	TGCAGTGCTGGGGCCCAGGGGTGGGATGAAAAACTGTTTTTT
.	.	TRBV28	TRBJ1-2	CASSDPFYGYTF	TGTGCCAGCAGCGATCCTTTTTATGGCTACACCTTC